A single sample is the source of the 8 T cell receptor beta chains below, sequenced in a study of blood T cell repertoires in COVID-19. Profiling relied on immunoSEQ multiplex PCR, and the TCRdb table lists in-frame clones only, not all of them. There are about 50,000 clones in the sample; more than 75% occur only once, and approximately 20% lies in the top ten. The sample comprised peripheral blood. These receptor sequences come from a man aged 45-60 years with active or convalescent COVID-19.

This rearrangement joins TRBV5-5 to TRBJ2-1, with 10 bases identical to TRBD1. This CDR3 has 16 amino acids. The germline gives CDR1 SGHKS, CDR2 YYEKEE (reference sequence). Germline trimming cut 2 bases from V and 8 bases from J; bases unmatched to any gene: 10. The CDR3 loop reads CASSFTGTGVNDEQFF. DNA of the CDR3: TGTGCCAGCAGCTTCACAGGGACAGGGGTCAACGATGAGCAGTTCTTC.

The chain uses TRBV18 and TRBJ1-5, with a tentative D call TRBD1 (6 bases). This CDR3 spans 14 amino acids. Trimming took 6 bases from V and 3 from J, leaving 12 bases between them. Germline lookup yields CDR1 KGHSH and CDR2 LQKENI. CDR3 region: CASSPGADNQPQHF. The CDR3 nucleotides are TGTGCCAGCTCTCCAGGGGCAGACAATCAGCCCCAGCATTTT.

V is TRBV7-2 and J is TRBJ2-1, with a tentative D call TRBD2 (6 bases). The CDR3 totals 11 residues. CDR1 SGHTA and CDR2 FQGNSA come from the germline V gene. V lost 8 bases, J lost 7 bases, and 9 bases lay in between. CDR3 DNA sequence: TGTGCCAGCCGGGGGATAAATGAGCAGTTCTTC. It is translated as CASRGINEQFF.

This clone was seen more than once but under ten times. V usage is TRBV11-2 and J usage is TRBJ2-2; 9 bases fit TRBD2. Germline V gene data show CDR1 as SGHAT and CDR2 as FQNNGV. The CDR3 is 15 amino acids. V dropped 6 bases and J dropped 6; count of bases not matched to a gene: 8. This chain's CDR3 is CASRVSGRSSGELFF. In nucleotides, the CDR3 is TGTGCCAGCAGGGTTAGCGGGAGAAGTTCCGGGGAGCTGTTTTTT.

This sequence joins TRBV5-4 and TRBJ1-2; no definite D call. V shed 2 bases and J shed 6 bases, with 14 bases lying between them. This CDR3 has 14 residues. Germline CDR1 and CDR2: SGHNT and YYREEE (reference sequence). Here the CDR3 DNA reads TGTGCCAGCAGCTTTCGTGCAGGAGGCAATGGCTACACCTTC. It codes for CASSFRAGGNGYTF.

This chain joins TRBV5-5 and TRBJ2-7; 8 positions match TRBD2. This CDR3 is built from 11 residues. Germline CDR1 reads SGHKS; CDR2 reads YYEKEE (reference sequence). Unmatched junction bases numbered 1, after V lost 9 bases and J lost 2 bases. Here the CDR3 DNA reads TGTGCCACCGGGGGGGCCTACGAGCAGTACTTC. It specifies CATGGAYEQYF.

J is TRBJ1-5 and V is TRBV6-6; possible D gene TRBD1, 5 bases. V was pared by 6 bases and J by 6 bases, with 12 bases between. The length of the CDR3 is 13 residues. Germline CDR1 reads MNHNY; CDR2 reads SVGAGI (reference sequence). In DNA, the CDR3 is TGTGCCAGCAGGACAGATCCCACTCAGCCCCAGCATTTT. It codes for CASRTDPTQPQHF.

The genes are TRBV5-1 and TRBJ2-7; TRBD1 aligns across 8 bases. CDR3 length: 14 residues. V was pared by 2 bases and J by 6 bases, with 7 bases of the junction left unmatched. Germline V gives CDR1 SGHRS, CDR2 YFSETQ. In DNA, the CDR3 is TGCGCCAGCAGCTTAAGGACAGGGCCCAGCGAGCAGTACTTC. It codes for CASSLRTGPSEQYF.